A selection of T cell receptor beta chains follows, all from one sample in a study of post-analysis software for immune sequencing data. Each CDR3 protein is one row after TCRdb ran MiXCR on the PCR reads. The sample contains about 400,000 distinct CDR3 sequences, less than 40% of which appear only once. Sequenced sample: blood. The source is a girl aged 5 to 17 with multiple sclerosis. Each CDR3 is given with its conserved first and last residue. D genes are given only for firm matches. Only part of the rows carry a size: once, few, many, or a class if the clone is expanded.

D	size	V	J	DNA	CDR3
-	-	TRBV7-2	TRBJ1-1	TGTGCCAGCAGCTCGGGACGGCAGAACACTGAAGCTTTCTTT	CASSSGRQNTEAFF
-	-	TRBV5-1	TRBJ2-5	TGCGCCAGCAGCCTGACGGGGTCGGGAGAGACCCAGTACTTC	CASSLTGSGETQYF
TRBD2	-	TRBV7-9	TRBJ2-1	TGTGCCAGCAGCTTAACGATAGCGGGGGGTAATAATGAGCAGTTCTTC	CASSLTIAGGNNEQFF
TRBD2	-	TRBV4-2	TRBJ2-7	TGTGCCAGCAGCCAAGGGGCTGGGACTAGCGGGGTCTACGAGCAGTACTTC	CASSQGAGTSGVYEQYF
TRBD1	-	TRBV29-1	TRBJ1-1	TGCAGCGTTACCGGGACAGGGGGCGGAAGGACTGAAGCTTTCTTT	CSVTGTGGGRTEAFF
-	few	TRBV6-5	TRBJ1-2	TGTGCCAGCAGGGACAACAACTATGGCTACACCTTC	CASRDNNYGYTF
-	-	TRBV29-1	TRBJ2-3	TGCAGCGTTGAAGGGTACAGGGGCACAGATACGCAGTATTTT	CSVEGYRGTDTQYF
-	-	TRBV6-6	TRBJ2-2	TGTGCCAGCCTAGGGCAGGACAAAGTAAACACCGGGGAGCTGTTTTTT	CASLGQDKVNTGELFF
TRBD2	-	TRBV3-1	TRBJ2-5	TGTGCCAGCAGCCACCGGACTAGCGGTAAAGAGACCCAGTACTTC	CASSHRTSGKETQYF
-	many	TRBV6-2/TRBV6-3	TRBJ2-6	TGTGCCAGCAGCCCTCAGAATAAGTTTTCCGGGGCCAACGTCCTGACTTTC	CASSPQNKFSGANVLTF
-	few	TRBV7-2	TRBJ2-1	TGTGCCAGCAGCCCCACGATGCAGCAGTTCTTC	CASSPTMQQFF
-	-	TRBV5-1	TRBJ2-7	TGCGCCAGCAGCTTGGGGACGATTCGGAGTACCTACGAGCAGTACTTC	CASSLGTIRSTYEQYF
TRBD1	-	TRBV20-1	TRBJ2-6	TGCAGTGCTTCAAAGGGGGCAGCTGGGGCCAACGTCCTGACTTTC	CSASKGAAGANVLTF
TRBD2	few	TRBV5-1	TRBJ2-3	TGCGCCAGCAGCTTCATAGCGGGGGCGGGAGATACGCAGTATTTT	CASSFIAGAGDTQYF
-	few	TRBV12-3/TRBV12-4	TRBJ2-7	TGTGCCAGCAGTCCCTCGGTGTGGGGAACCTACGAGCAGTACTTC	CASSPSVWGTYEQYF
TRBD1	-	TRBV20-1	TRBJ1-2	TGCAGTGGGGTGGCTAGGGGGCATGGCTACACCTTC	CSGVARGHGYTF
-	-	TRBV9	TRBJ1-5	TGTGCCAGCAGCGCCACGGGCCGGACCCTTGATCAGCCCCAGCATTTT	CASSATGRTLDQPQHF
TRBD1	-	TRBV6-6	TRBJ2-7	TGTGCCAGCAGCTTCCCTACAGGACGGCAGGGGGACGAGCAGTACTTC	CASSFPTGRQGDEQYF
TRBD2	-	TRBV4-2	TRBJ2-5	TGTGCCAGCAGCCAAGATCCAGCGGGGGTGGGCGAGACCCAGTACTTC	CASSQDPAGVGETQYF
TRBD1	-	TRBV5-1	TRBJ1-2	TGCGCCAGCAGGACAGGGGTCGGGTATGGCTACACCTTC	CASRTGVGYGYTF
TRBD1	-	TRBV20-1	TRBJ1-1	TGCAGTGCTAGCATGGGACAGGGAGAAACTGAAGCTTTCTTT	CSASMGQGETEAFF
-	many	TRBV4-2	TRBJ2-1	TGTGCCAGCAGCCAAGTCAGAGGGGAGGCCTACAATGAGCAGTTCTTC	CASSQVRGEAYNEQFF
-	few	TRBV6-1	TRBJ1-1	TGTGCCAGCACCCCCAGGTCGGGGGCCAGGGCTGAAGCTTTCTTT	CASTPRSGARAEAFF
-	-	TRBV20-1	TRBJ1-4	TGCAGTGCTAGAGATTTCTCAGGGGATGATGAAAGACTGTTTTTT	CSARDFSGDDERLFF
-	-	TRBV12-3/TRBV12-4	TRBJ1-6	TGTGCCAGCACCGTTGGTCTAGCTCTCCACTTT	CASTVGLALHF
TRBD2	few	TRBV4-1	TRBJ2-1	TGCGCCAGCAGCCGGATACAAACTAGCGGGGGAGATGAGCAGTTCTTC	CASSRIQTSGGDEQFF
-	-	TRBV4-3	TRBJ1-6	TGCGCCAGCAGCTTGCCCCAGCCAGGGTCACCCCTCCACTTT	CASSLPQPGSPLHF
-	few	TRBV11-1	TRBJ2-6	TGTGCCAGCAGCTTAAGTCAGGGAGATTCTGGGGCCAACGTCCTGACTTTC	CASSLSQGDSGANVLTF
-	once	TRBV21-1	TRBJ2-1	TGTGCCAGCAGCAAAGGGACTAGCGGCGAACACTACAATGAGCAGTTCTTC	CASSKGTSGEHYNEQFF